The clone carrying this T cell receptor (beta chain) has a count of ten or more. The V segment lost 5 bases and the J segment 7 bases; nucleotides outside the gene matches: 14. Germline V gene sequence: CDR1 SGHAT, CDR2 FQNNGV. The CDR3 has 18 residues. This specimen comes from a study of early T cells in non-severe SARS-CoV-2 infection. Attached unique molecular identifiers marked individual cDNA molecules. One entry per CDR3 protein results from TCRdb running MiXCR on the 5' RACE reads. Of tens of thousands of distinct CDR3 sequences listed, approximately 5.6% are singletons. The sequenced material came from whole blood. The chain is built from TRBV11-2 and TRBJ2-1, with 13 bases identical to TRBD2. The receptor's source is an adult who was a healthcare worker with PCR-confirmed SARS-CoV-2 infection or an uninfected control (not recorded which). This CDR3 reads CASSKRATGLAGLNEQFF. The CDR3 DNA follows: TGTGCCAGCAGCAAACGAGCTACGGGACTAGCGGGGCTTAATGAGCAGTTCTTC.